These T cell receptor beta chains were read from a single sample in a study of CD8+CD57+ T cells in acquired aplastic anemia. TCRdb used MiXCR to reprocess the reads, holding one entry per CDR3 protein. The data hold 300,000 or so distinct CDR3 sequences, with roughly 53% observed a single time. Sequencing was performed on sorted CD4+, CD8+, or CD8+CD57+ T cells (not recorded which) from PBMCs. The receptors were gathered from a human donor with aplastic anemia. The CDR3 runs from the conserved cysteine through the conserved F or W. The D gene is left open where the match is weak. Part of the rows lack a size; the others show once, few, many or a class for expanded clones.

size: many
D: NA
V: TRBV11-2
J: TRBJ2-1
CDR3: CASSLAGPNNEQFF
DNA: TGTGCCAGCAGCTTAGCTGGTCCAAACAATGAGCAGTTCTTC

size: NA
D: NA
V: TRBV12-3/TRBV12-4
J: TRBJ2-2
CDR3: CASSPRTERGNTGELFF
DNA: TGTGCCAGCAGCCCTCGGACCGAACGCGGAAACACCGGGGAGCTGTTTTTT

size: NA
D: NA
V: TRBV5-1
J: TRBJ1-6
CDR3: CASSRGDTANSPLHF
DNA: TGCGCCAGCAGCCGGGGGGACACGGCGAATTCACCCCTCCACTTT

size: NA
D: NA
V: TRBV2
J: TRBJ1-1
CDR3: CASSVAPTNAEAFF
DNA: TGTGCCAGCAGTGTTGCACCGACGAACGCTGAAGCTTTCTTT

size: few
D: TRBD2
V: TRBV7-2
J: TRBJ2-2
CDR3: CASSPPGLAGGTGELFF
DNA: TGTGCCAGCTCACCACCGGGACTAGCGGGGGGCACCGGGGAGCTGTTTTTT

size: NA
D: NA
V: TRBV5-5
J: TRBJ2-7
CDR3: CASSLTDTHSSYEQYF
DNA: TGTGCCAGCAGCTTGACGGATACCCACAGCTCCTACGAGCAGTACTTC

size: NA
D: TRBD2
V: TRBV7-8
J: TRBJ2-3
CDR3: CASSLRGGSADTQYF
DNA: TGTGCCAGCAGCTTGCGGGGGGGCAGCGCAGATACGCAGTATTTT

size: NA
D: NA
V: TRBV5-4
J: TRBJ2-2
CDR3: CASSLYQGTYAGELFF
DNA: TGTGCCAGCAGCTTGTATCAGGGGACCTACGCCGGGGAGTTGTTTTTT

size: NA
D: NA
V: TRBV9
J: TRBJ2-7
CDR3: CASSVDSGGEQYF
DNA: TGTGCCAGCAGCGTAGATAGCGGAGGCGAGCAGTACTTC

size: few
D: NA
V: TRBV20-1
J: TRBJ2-5
CDR3: CSPKIVGGAETQYF
DNA: TGCAGTCCCAAGATTGTAGGGGGGGCGGAGACCCAGTACTTC

size: many
D: NA
V: TRBV4-1
J: TRBJ1-2
CDR3: CASSQASLYGYTF
DNA: TGCGCCAGCAGCCAAGCGTCCCTCTATGGCTACACCTTC

size: many
D: TRBD2
V: TRBV3-1
J: TRBJ2-7
CDR3: CASSQVLAGTYEQYF
DNA: TGTGCCAGCAGCCAAGTACTAGCGGGAACCTACGAGCAGTACTTC

size: NA
D: NA
V: TRBV9
J: TRBJ2-3
CDR3: CASSVEAESDTQYF
DNA: TGTGCCAGCAGCGTAGAAGCAGAATCAGATACGCAGTATTTT

size: NA
D: NA
V: TRBV7-6
J: TRBJ2-1
CDR3: CASSTRLDNEQFF
DNA: TGTGCCAGCAGCACAAGGCTAGACAATGAGCAGTTCTTC

size: NA
D: NA
V: TRBV10-1
J: TRBJ1-6
CDR3: CASSGLGSSGNSPLHF
DNA: TGCGCCAGCAGTGGGTTGGGATCGTCGGGAAATTCACCCCTCCACTTT

size: many
D: NA
V: TRBV11-2
J: TRBJ2-7
CDR3: CASSKTQGYYEQYF
DNA: TGTGCCAGCAGCAAAACTCAGGGATACTACGAGCAGTACTTC

size: NA
D: NA
V: TRBV7-9
J: TRBJ1-1
CDR3: CASSKLDGYTEAFF
DNA: TGTGCCAGCAGCAAATTGGACGGATACACTGAAGCTTTCTTT

size: NA
D: TRBD2
V: TRBV7-3
J: TRBJ2-1
CDR3: CASSPGTSGSPYNEQFF
DNA: TGCGCCAGCAGCCCAGGGACTAGCGGGAGTCCCTACAATGAGCAGTTCTTC

size: NA
D: NA
V: TRBV20-1
J: TRBJ1-2
CDR3: CSARASNNYGYTF
DNA: TGCAGTGCTAGAGCTAGTAATAACTATGGCTACACCTTC

size: many
D: NA
V: TRBV7-9
J: TRBJ1-2
CDR3: CASSLATGFHSTF
DNA: TGTGCCAGCAGCTTAGCTACAGGGTTCCATTCCACCTTC

size: many
D: TRBD1
V: TRBV20-1
J: TRBJ1-1
CDR3: CSARDPGQGSTEAFF
DNA: TGCAGTGCTAGAGACCCGGGACAGGGGAGCACTGAAGCTTTCTTT

size: NA
D: NA
V: TRBV7-8
J: TRBJ2-2
CDR3: CASGYGTPNTGELFF
DNA: TGTGCCAGCGGCTACGGGACACCGAACACCGGGGAGCTGTTTTTT

size: many
D: NA
V: TRBV5-5
J: TRBJ1-2
CDR3: CASSFGVSGYTF
DNA: TGTGCCAGCAGCTTTGGGGTTAGTGGCTACACCTTC

size: few
D: NA
V: TRBV7-9
J: TRBJ1-1
CDR3: CASSVLPSAGTEAFF
DNA: TGTGCCAGCAGCGTCCTACCCTCTGCGGGGACTGAAGCTTTCTTT

size: few
D: TRBD1
V: TRBV15
J: TRBJ1-4
CDR3: CATSRVAGQGNEKLFF
DNA: TGTGCCACCAGCAGAGTGGCCGGACAGGGGAATGAAAAACTGTTTTTT

size: NA
D: NA
V: TRBV5-1
J: TRBJ1-6
CDR3: CASSLGQIVGSPLHF
DNA: TGCGCCAGCAGCTTGGGACAGATAGTAGGATCACCCCTCCACTTT

size: few
D: NA
V: TRBV10-2
J: TRBJ2-7
CDR3: CASSESWGPYEQYF
DNA: TGCGCCAGCAGTGAGTCCTGGGGACCCTACGAGCAGTACTTC

size: NA
D: NA
V: TRBV13
J: TRBJ2-7
CDR3: CASSWQETYEQYF
DNA: TGTGCCAGCAGCTGGCAAGAAACCTACGAGCAGTACTTC

size: NA
D: TRBD2
V: TRBV6-5
J: TRBJ2-7
CDR3: CASSYSGGYSSYEQHF
DNA: TGTGCCAGCAGTTACTCGGGGGGGTACAGCTCCTACGAGCAGCACTTC

size: NA
D: NA
V: TRBV9
J: TRBJ1-2
CDR3: CASSGLQGYGYTF
DNA: TGTGCCAGCAGCGGATTACAGGGCTATGGCTACACCTTC

size: many
D: NA
V: TRBV7-3
J: TRBJ2-6
CDR3: CASSLMHAMISGANVLTF
DNA: TGTGCCAGCAGCTTAATGCACGCGATGATCTCTGGGGCCAACGTCCTGACTTTC

size: NA
D: NA
V: TRBV2
J: TRBJ2-5
CDR3: CASSVSQYF
DNA: TGTGCCAGCAGTGTTAGCCAGTACTTC

size: NA
D: NA
V: TRBV29-1
J: TRBJ1-3
CDR3: CSVAHSSGNTIYF
DNA: TGCAGCGTTGCGCACAGCTCTGGAAACACCATATATTTT

size: few
D: TRBD1
V: TRBV19
J: TRBJ1-1
CDR3: CASSIKTGALNTEAFF
DNA: TGTGCCAGTAGTATAAAGACAGGGGCGCTCAACACTGAAGCTTTCTTT

size: NA
D: NA
V: TRBV19
J: TRBJ1-5
CDR3: CASHNRVADQPQHF
DNA: TGTGCCAGTCATAACAGGGTAGCGGATCAGCCCCAGCATTTT

size: NA
D: NA
V: TRBV20-1
J: TRBJ2-7
CDR3: CSARTPGRSSYEQYF
DNA: TGCAGTGCTAGAACACCGGGACGGAGCTCCTACGAGCAGTACTTC

size: NA
D: TRBD2
V: TRBV20-1
J: TRBJ2-1
CDR3: CSAVLTSGYNEQFF
DNA: TGCAGTGCTGTATTGACTAGCGGGTACAATGAGCAGTTCTTC

size: few
D: NA
V: TRBV20-1
J: TRBJ2-3
CDR3: CSARDRPDTQYF
DNA: TGCAGTGCTAGAGACAGACCTGATACGCAGTATTTT

size: NA
D: TRBD1
V: TRBV20-1
J: TRBJ1-6
CDR3: CSARRGQQFPLHF
DNA: TGCAGTGCCCGCCGGGGACAGCAGTTCCCCCTCCACTTT

size: NA
D: NA
V: TRBV2
J: TRBJ2-1
CDR3: CASSERAVRNEQFF
DNA: TGTGCCAGCAGTGAAAGGGCCGTGCGGAATGAGCAGTTCTTC

size: NA
D: TRBD2
V: TRBV7-8
J: TRBJ2-3
CDR3: CASSLLAARPDTQYF
DNA: TGTGCCAGCAGCCTTCTAGCGGCTAGGCCAGATACGCAGTATTTT

size: NA
D: NA
V: TRBV2
J: TRBJ1-1
CDR3: CASIPGDYSGSEAFF
DNA: TGTGCCAGCATCCCAGGGGATTATAGTGGCTCTGAAGCTTTCTTT

size: NA
D: TRBD1
V: TRBV7-3
J: TRBJ2-1
CDR3: CASSGTGAYNEQFF
DNA: TGTGCCAGCAGCGGGACAGGGGCCTACAATGAGCAGTTCTTC

size: many
D: NA
V: TRBV7-8
J: TRBJ2-4
CDR3: CASSLTLVGGKNIQYF
DNA: TGTGCCAGCAGCTTAACACTAGTGGGGGGCAAAAACATTCAGTACTTC

size: NA
D: TRBD1
V: TRBV11-1
J: TRBJ1-5
CDR3: CASSLGQGESNQPQHF
DNA: TGTGCCAGCAGCTTAGGCCAGGGGGAGAGCAATCAGCCCCAGCATTTT